This TCR beta chain was observed in a study of shared clonotypes between healthy human individuals. Overall study findings and caveats: Non-shared clonotypes displayed generation probabilities falling below those of clonotypes present in all four donors. The study found about 4.6% of naive CD4 clonotypes shared across a few donors.

The naive CD8 population came from CD45RO-negative cells selected for CCR7, without terminally differentiated effector memory CD45RA+ cells. Concerning this clone: Its antigen is not known.

The repertoire was sequenced with immunoSEQ multiplex PCR; TCRdb's copy has only in-frame clones and lacks some. Of some 2 million clones listed, about 94% were seen once; the top ten hold roughly 1.2%. Germline V gene data show CDR1 as SGHDT and CDR2 as YYEEEE. This CDR3 region has 16 residues. Germline trimming cut 4 bases from V and 6 bases from J; bases unmatched to any gene: 8. This chain uses TRBV5-6 with TRBJ2-1; 12 nucleotides agree with TRBD2. The origin of this receptor is a man aged 18 to 29 in good health. Sequences were obtained from naive CD8+ T cells sorted from blood. The DNA of the CDR3 is TGTGCCAGCAGCCCAGACCCGGGACTAGCGGGCAATGAGCAGTTCTTC. Translating it yields CASSPDPGLAGNEQFF. Full variable domain (outside the CDR3, taken from reference TRBV5-6 and TRBJ2-1): DAGVTQSPTHLIKTRGQQVTLRCSPKSGHDTVSWYQQALGQGPQFIFQYYEEEERQRGNFPDRFSGHQFPNYSSELNVNALLLGDSALYLCASSPDPGLAGNEQFFGPGTRLTVL.